This T cell receptor beta chain was found in a study of cytomegalovirus exposure and HLA in healthy donors. The PCR ran on 60 Vbeta and 13 Jbeta primers. Generated by immunoSEQ multiplex PCR, the TCRdb table keeps only in-frame clones and is missing some. The sample consists of fewer than 250,000 clones, less than 85% of them appearing once. Points from the study as a whole: A later analysis linked a missense DCLRE1C variant to TCR beta V- and J-gene trimming. Further analysis, carried out later, found HLA-associated TCR beta chains more clonally expanded than equally common other chains. The study carried out a later analysis of TCR beta sequences. It associated around 17,000 of them with specific HLA alleles at a false discovery rate of 0.05. Further analysis was carried out later, and it showed several of the most significant clusters appearing linked to common viral pathogens.

A note on this clone: What it binds is not known.

The clonotype was recovered from a man younger than 45 in good health and CMV-seropositive. The sequencing sample was made of PBMCs.

CDR3 bases: TGTGCCAGCAGCGGGACAGGGGGCAAGACAGCTTTCTTT. Protein sequence: CASSGTGGKTAFF. This chain uses TRBV5-5 with TRBJ1-1, with 12 bases identical to TRBD1. The V gene's germline CDR1 is SGHKS and CDR2 YYEKEE (reference sequence). The CDR3 is 13 amino acids. Trimming cost V 4 bases and J 10 bases; bases outside gene matches: 5.